These 8 T cell receptor beta chains were all obtained from the same sample, sequenced in a study of T cell repertoires in cytomegalovirus infection. These receptors are not linked to any known antigen. In TCRdb, the reads were re-called with MiXCR into one record per CDR3 protein. The sample has around 770,000 distinct CDR3 sequences, 25% to 35% seen once. The sequences come from cultured CD8+ T cells from PBMCs, collected from culture after CMV antigen stimulation. The receptors stem from a human donor in good health (CMV status not recorded). Some clones in this sample may be carry-over from other donors' samples.

This chain links TRBV6-5 with TRBJ1-1; weak D call: TRBD1 (5 bases). Germline lookup yields CDR1 MNHEY and CDR2 SVGAGI. The CDR3 consists of 15 residues. Trimming shortened V by 7 bases and J by 4 bases, and 19 bases separated the two germline ends. The CDR3 sequence is CASTATQGYTTEAFF. The CDR3 coding sequence is TGTGCCAGCACGGCAACTCAGGGCTACACCACTGAAGCTTTCTTT.

The chain uses TRBV2 and TRBJ2-1; 7 bases match TRBD2. V lost 4 bases, J lost 2 bases, and 8 bases stayed unmatched. This CDR3 spans 16 amino acids. Looked up from germline, CDR1 is SNHLY and CDR2 is FYNNEI. The CDR3 here is CASSGGGRVTYNEQFF. The CDR3 DNA reads TGTGCCAGCAGTGGGGGGGGACGGGTCACCTACAATGAGCAGTTCTTC.

This clonotype was seen more than once but under ten times. The J gene is TRBJ1-6, the V gene TRBV27, with TRBD1 as a possible D gene (5 bases). This CDR3 is built from 17 residues. Germline lookup yields CDR1 MNHEY and CDR2 SMNVEV (reference sequence). The ends were cut back, 5 bases at V and 5 bases at J, with 19 bases in the middle. As DNA, the CDR3 is TGTGCCAGCAGTCAATTTAGGGACCTGAGTCATAATTCACCCCTCCACTTT. Residues: CASSQFRDLSHNSPLHF.

This clonotype was observed a handful of times. The gene calls are TRBV13 and TRBJ2-7, with D perhaps being TRBD1 or TRBD2 (5 bases each). Trimming left V 4 bases short and J 5 bases short, with 9 bases between. The CDR3 extends over 12 amino acids. Germline V gives CDR1 PRHDT, CDR2 FYEKMQ (reference sequence). CDR3: CASSYGDHEQYV. In DNA form, the CDR3 reads TGTGCCAGCAGCTACGGGGACCACGAGCAGTACGTC.

V is TRBV2 and J is TRBJ2-1; unclear D gene. The CDR3 is 15 amino acids. Trimming removed 8 bases at V and 3 bases at J, with 17 bases between. Germline values: CDR1 SNHLY, CDR2 FYNNEI. The CDR3 protein is CASPRGPASYNEQFF. CDR3 sequence (DNA): TGTGCCAGCCCACGAGGACCGGCAAGCTACAATGAGCAGTTCTTC.

The rearrangement joins TRBV5-1 to TRBJ1-1; D gene ambiguous. This CDR3 is 15 amino acids long. V was trimmed by 4 bases and J by 0 bases, leaving 13 bases between them. Germline V gene data show CDR1 as SGHRS and CDR2 as YFSETQ. The CDR3 coding sequence is TGCGCCAGCAGCCCGGACGGATACATGAACACTGAAGCTTTCTTT. Its translation: CASSPDGYMNTEAFF.

This clonotype was seen more than once but under ten times. This chain links TRBV27 with TRBJ1-5; D possibly corresponds to TRBD1 (5 bases). There are 13 residues in the CDR3. The germline gives CDR1 MNHEY, CDR2 SMNVEV (reference sequence). V lost 6 bases to trimming and J lost 5 bases, with 11 bases between them. For the CDR3, the DNA is TGTGCCAGCAGACCCCTAGGGGATCAGCCCCAGCATTTT. Translation: CASRPLGDQPQHF.

This clonotype appeared a few times. The chain recombines TRBV7-9 with TRBJ1-1; 11 bases match TRBD1. V shed 4 bases and J 6 bases; nucleotides not matched to a gene: 13. Germline CDR1 is SEHNR and CDR2 is FQNEAQ (reference sequence). The CDR3 length is 17 residues. The CDR3 bases are TGTGCCAGCAGCTCCGGACAGGGGGCCCCCGGAGTAGCTGAAGCTTTCTTT. Translated: CASSSGQGAPGVAEAFF.